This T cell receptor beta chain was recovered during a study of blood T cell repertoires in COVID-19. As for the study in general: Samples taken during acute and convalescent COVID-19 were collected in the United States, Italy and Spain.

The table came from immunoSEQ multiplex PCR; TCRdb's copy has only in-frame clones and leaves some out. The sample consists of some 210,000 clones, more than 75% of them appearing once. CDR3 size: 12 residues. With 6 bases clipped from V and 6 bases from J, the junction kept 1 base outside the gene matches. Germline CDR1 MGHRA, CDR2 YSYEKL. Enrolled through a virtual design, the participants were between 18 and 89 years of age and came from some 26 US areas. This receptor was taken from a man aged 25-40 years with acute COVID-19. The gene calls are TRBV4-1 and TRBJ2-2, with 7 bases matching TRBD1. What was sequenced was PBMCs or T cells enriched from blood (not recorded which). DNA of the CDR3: TGCGCCAGCAGACAGGGGTCCGGGGAGCTGTTTTTT. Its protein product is CASRQGSGELFF.